The next 24 T cell receptor beta chains were all read from a single sample in a study of cytomegalovirus exposure and HLA in healthy donors. Libraries were prepared by immunoSEQ multiplex PCR; TCRdb keeps only in-frame clonotypes and omits some of them. The sample shows 100,000 to 120,000 clones, approximately 89% of them seen only once. The material sequenced was PBMCs. The source of these receptors is a young woman in good health and CMV-seronegative.

The V call is TRBV4-2, the J call TRBJ1-1; D gene unclear. CDR1 and CDR2 (germline): LGHNA, YNFKEQ. With 2 bases removed from V and 6 bases from J, the gap between germline ends came to 7 bases. This CDR3 has 12 amino acids. DNA of the CDR3: TGTGCCAGCAGCCAACCAACAGCTGAAGCTTTCTTT. This translates into CASSQPTAEAFF.

The chain couples TRBV5-1 to TRBJ1-2, with a weak D call TRBD1 (6 bases). The CDR3 loop spans 14 amino acids. Germline CDR1 is SGHRS and CDR2 is YFSETQ. V dropped 0 bases and J dropped 8 bases, with 14 bases sitting between them. The CDR3 protein is CASSLELGGHGYTF. As DNA, the CDR3 is TGCGCCAGCAGCTTGGAACTGGGGGGGCACGGCTACACCTTC.

The rearrangement links TRBV5-4 to TRBJ2-2; D is perhaps TRBD1 (5 bases). The CDR3 is made up of 13 amino acids. Looked up from germline, CDR1 is SGHNT and CDR2 is YYREEE (reference sequence). The V end was cut by 6 bases, the J end by 6 bases, with 12 bases between. The CDR3 sequence: CASTQGSPGELFF. Here the CDR3 DNA reads TGTGCCAGCACCCAGGGCAGTCCCGGGGAGCTGTTTTTT.

The genes are TRBV6-1 and TRBJ2-7; tentatively, D is TRBD2 (6 bases). The V gene lost 6 bases and the J gene lost 6 bases, with 18 bases spanning the gap. The CDR3 has 14 residues. The germline CDR1 and CDR2 sequences are MNHNS and SASEGT. The CDR3 loop reads CASRRDQILREQYF. Here the CDR3 DNA reads TGTGCCAGCAGGCGGGACCAGATACTTCGCGAGCAGTACTTC.

The CDR3 sequence: CASSTRGTGDEQYF. CDR3 nucleotides: TGTGCCAGCAGCACTAGAGGAACAGGGGACGAGCAGTACTTC. J is TRBJ2-7 and V is TRBV7-8; 7 bases align to TRBD1. The V gene's germline CDR1 is SGHVS and CDR2 FQNEAQ. Losses at the gene ends were 5 bases for V and 5 bases for J; bases not matched to a gene: 9. CDR3 length: 14 residues.

The rearrangement links TRBV27 to TRBJ1-2, with 9 bases lining up with TRBD1. V lost 5 bases and J lost 0; bases outside the gene matches: 1. Germline V gives CDR1 MNHEY, CDR2 SMNVEV (reference sequence). The CDR3 is 14 amino acids. The CDR3 loop reads CASSTGGSNYGYTF. The DNA of the CDR3 is TGTGCCAGCAGTACAGGGGGCTCTAACTATGGCTACACCTTC.

The rearrangement links TRBV29-1 to TRBJ2-4, with a weak D call TRBD1 (5 bases). Trimming stripped 4 bases from V and 5 bases from J, with 18 bases between. Per the germline V gene, CDR1 is SQVTM and CDR2 is ANQGSEA. The CDR3 covers 15 residues. For the CDR3, the DNA is TGCAGCGTTGCGGACACCGGTGGCAAGGAAAACATTCAGTACTTC. Encoded protein: CSVADTGGKENIQYF.

The chain recombines TRBV30 with TRBJ2-1; 10 bases map to TRBD2. After removal of 2 bases from V and 0 bases from J, the junction contained 22 bases not matched to a gene. The CDR3 has 22 amino acids. Germline V gene data show CDR1 as GTSNPN and CDR2 as SVGIG (reference sequence). The CDR3 bases are TGTGCCTGGAGTACCGGACAGGGACTAAGCGGGAGGGCCTGGAGCTCCTACAATGAGCAGTTCTTC. Protein product: CAWSTGQGLSGRAWSSYNEQFF.

The rearrangement joins TRBV10-3 to TRBJ2-2; D uncertain. V was trimmed by 11 bases and J by 0 bases, leaving 13 bases between them. The CDR3 is made up of 14 amino acids. Germline assignment: CDR1 ENHRY and CDR2 SYGVKD. CDR3 loop: CASQARTNTGELFF. The CDR3 region has the DNA TGTGCCTCCCAGGCCCGCACGAACACCGGGGAGCTGTTTTTT.

The J gene is TRBJ2-3, the V gene TRBV23-1; D is unclear. TRBV23-1 is an ORF; its function is uncertain. The CDR3 runs 14 residues. V dropped 0 bases and J dropped 0 bases, with 4 bases sitting between them. The CDR3 here is CASSQSRSTDTQYF. The CDR3 bases are TGCGCCAGCAGTCAATCTCGGAGCACAGATACGCAGTATTTT.

This clone occurred once. V is TRBV27 and J is TRBJ1-2; 10 positions agree with TRBD1. CDR1 and CDR2 from the germline V gene are MNHEY and SMNVEV (reference sequence). This CDR3 comprises 14 residues. J was trimmed by 4 bases and V by 3 bases; bases with no gene match: 2. This chain's CDR3 is CASSFDRGLYGYTF. The DNA of the CDR3 is TGTGCCAGCAGTTTCGACAGGGGGCTCTATGGCTACACCTTC.

The rearrangement uses TRBV28 and TRBJ1-1; 7 bases fit TRBD1. The germline V gene has CDR1 MDHEN and CDR2 SYDVKM. This CDR3 has 14 residues. After removal of 3 bases from V and 6 bases from J, the junction contained 7 bases not matched to a gene. The CDR3, as DNA: TGTGCCAGCAGTTTTGTAGGGGGCGTCGCTGAAGCTTTCTTT. It translates to CASSFVGGVAEAFF. The full variable domain, rest sourced from reference TRBV28 and TRBJ1-1, is DVKVTQSSRYLVKRTGEKVFLECVQDMDHENMFWYRQDPGLGLRLIYFSYDVKMKEKGDIPEGYSVSREKKERFSLILESASTNQTSMYLCASSFVGGVAEAFFGQGTRLTVV.

The rearrangement joins TRBV5-1 to TRBJ1-1; TRBD1 might be the D (6 bases). The CDR3 has 15 amino acids. CDR1 SGHRS and CDR2 YFSETQ come from the germline V gene. Trimming removed 5 bases from V and 0 bases from J, with 14 bases in between. CDR3 in amino acids: CASSEPGALNTEAFF. As DNA, the CDR3 is TGCGCCAGCAGTGAGCCAGGGGCCTTGAACACTGAAGCTTTCTTT.

The genes are TRBV6-6 and TRBJ1-5; 7 bases match TRBD1. J gave up 9 bases and V 6 bases, and 11 bases lay outside the gene matches. Per germline, CDR1 MNHNY and CDR2 SVGAGI (reference sequence). The CDR3 loop spans 14 amino acids. CDR3 amino acids: CASRFQGGIMPQHF. In nucleotides, the CDR3 is TGTGCCAGCAGATTCCAGGGGGGAATCATGCCCCAGCATTTT.

J is TRBJ1-1 and V is TRBV29-1; D might be TRBD1 (5 bases). The CDR3 extends over 15 amino acids. Deletions cut 4 bases from V and 0 bases from J, with 15 bases between. Germline values: CDR1 SQVTM, CDR2 ANQGSEA. The CDR3 sequence is CSVAPGWGMNTEAFF. Written as DNA, the CDR3 is TGCAGCGTTGCCCCGGGTTGGGGCATGAACACTGAAGCTTTCTTT.

The V call is TRBV11-2, the J call TRBJ1-4; 7 bases are a match to TRBD1. This CDR3 comprises 12 residues. The V and J ends lost 11 bases and 3 bases, in that order; junction bases with no gene match: 3. Germline V CDR1 and CDR2: SGHAT, FQNNGV. This CDR3 is CAVRGPNEKLFF. The CDR3 DNA reads as TGTGCCGTGAGGGGGCCTAATGAAAAACTGTTTTTT.

The J gene is TRBJ2-5, the V gene TRBV29-1; TRBD1 agrees at 7 bases. V was clipped by 4 bases and J by 5 bases; unmatched bases: 10. The germline V gene encodes CDR1 SQVTM and CDR2 ANQGSEA. The length of the CDR3 is 14 residues. CDR3 coding DNA: TGCAGCGTTGGAACAGGGGCTGCTATGGAGACCCAGTACTTC. Translating it yields CSVGTGAAMETQYF.

The V and J genes are TRBV2 and TRBJ2-1; the D gene is possibly TRBD2 (6 bases). From germline, CDR1 is SNHLY and CDR2 FYNNEI. The CDR3 covers 16 residues. V was pared by 7 bases and J by 2 bases, with 18 bases between. CDR3 nucleotide sequence: TGTGCCAGCACTCCATTCGGGAGCCGAACCTACAATGAGCAGTTCTTC. Translation gives CASTPFGSRTYNEQFF.

This rearrangement joins TRBV4-2 to TRBJ2-3, with TRBD2 matching 9 bases. Losses at the gene ends were 0 bases for V and 1 base for J; bases not matched to a gene: 2. The CDR3 is made up of 16 amino acids. Germline lookup yields CDR1 LGHNA and CDR2 YNFKEQ. The CDR3 DNA is TGTGCCAGCAGCCAAGAGCGGGGGGGTGGCACAGATACGCAGTATTTT. Amino acids: CASSQERGGGTDTQYF.

This chain joins TRBV10-3 and TRBJ2-6, with 7 bases that match TRBD1. The CDR3 is 16 amino acids. V lost 2 bases and J lost 4; bases outside the gene matches: 5. CDR1 and CDR2 from the germline V gene are ENHRY and SYGVKD. In DNA, the CDR3 is TGTGCCATCAGTGAGGAGGGGGCGTCAGGGGCCAACGTCCTGACTTTC. Translating it yields CAISEEGASGANVLTF.

This chain uses TRBV30 with TRBJ2-1; 11 bases agree with TRBD2. Germline CDR1 GTSNPN, CDR2 SVGIG (reference sequence). Trimming at V came to 8 bases and at J to 4 bases, leaving 10 bases not matched to a gene. The CDR3 consists of 15 residues. The chain's CDR3 is CANTLAGGLYNEQFF. The CDR3, as DNA: TGTGCCAACACCTTAGCGGGAGGGCTGTACAATGAGCAGTTCTTC.

The genes are TRBV27 and TRBJ2-3; D might be TRBD1 (5 bases). The CDR3 contains 15 residues. Trimming cost V 5 bases and J 5 bases, with 17 bases left between them. CDR1 MNHEY and CDR2 SMNVEV come from the germline V gene (reference sequence). The CDR3 nucleotides read TGTGCCAGCAGTCTAGGTGGATATAGGGGAGATACGCAGTATTTT. Protein product: CASSLGGYRGDTQYF.

This clone appeared a single time. J is TRBJ2-6 and V is TRBV6-4; TRBD1 agrees at 8 bases. The V and J ends lost 5 bases and 4 bases, in that order; junction bases with no gene match: 16. Germline CDR1 reads MRHNA; CDR2 reads SNTAGT. CDR3 length equals 19 residues. The CDR3 DNA follows: TGTGCCAGCAGTCCCGTGGGAGACAGGGGCCGACCAGGGGCCAACGTCCTGACTTTC. Residues: CASSPVGDRGRPGANVLTF.

DNA for the CDR3: TGTGCCAGCAGTTTATCGATAGACGGGGATCAGCCCCAGCATTTT. Translated: CASSLSIDGDQPQHF. V and J are TRBV27 and TRBJ1-5; D gene uncertain. From germline, CDR1 is MNHEY and CDR2 SMNVEV (reference sequence). Deletions cut 0 bases from V and 5 bases from J, with 11 bases between. This CDR3 has 15 residues.